The TCR beta chain described here comes from a study of early T cells in non-severe SARS-CoV-2 infection (dated by TCRdb to about 2021). For the wider study: Because TCR sequencing relied on bulk RNA taken from unsorted whole blood, pairing of alpha and beta chains was not possible.

By sample share, this clonotype is medium-sized (0.01 to 0.1%). Its antigen is not yet known. Per-base quality was not reported, and no clone a single base away is much larger than it. The study at large found these results: VDJdb matching was skewed toward anti-spike CD8 responses and likely underestimated virus-specific expansions, missing private and CD4 specificities.

V and J are truncated by 6 bases and 4 bases respectively, leaving an intervening sequence of 9 bases. Taken from the germline V gene (reference sequence), the CDR1 and CDR2 loops are DFQATT and SNEGSKA. The CDR3 contains 11 residues, cysteine and phenylalanine counted. Just CDR3 DNA is preserved here, 33 bases in frame from base 1. The library relied on 5' RACE. Sequenced using a NextSeq 500. To correct for sequencing error and PCR bias, the TCR library protocol tagged individual cDNA molecules with unique molecular identifiers. Both TCR alpha and beta chains were sequenced, and tight co-correlation was observed between alpha and beta sequence abundances in each sample. On the authors' methods: Decombinator V4 was used to perform V gene, J gene and CDR3 annotation of TCR sequences. Expanded TCRs were defined as changing significantly between any two time points under a Poisson model with p below 0.0001. Abundances of TCRs were expressed as counts per million after normalisation to the total number of TCRs sequenced in each sample. TRAV1-2 paired with TRAJ12, TRAJ20 or TRAJ33 defined MAIT TCRs, while TRAV10 paired with TRAJ18 defined iNKT TCRs. VDJdb, accessed 1 November 2021, was searched for CMV, EBV and SARS-CoV-2 annotated TCRs, with TCRs annotated for multiple antigens excluded. The public reads were reprocessed in TCRdb via fastp at Q25 and MiXCR, keeping in-frame beta chains. Every CDR3 protein is listed once, alongside the most common genes and DNA of its rows. These V and J calls rely on TCRdb rather than the paper's analysis. The sample table records around 52,000 distinct CDR3 sequences; 10% to 15% of these occur just once. The ten most abundant clones make up 2.5% to 3.5% of the sample.

The study was a case-control design nested within a healthcare worker cohort in London, UK, with weekly nasopharyngeal swab PCR tests and blood sampling. Healthcare workers were recruited between 23 and 31 March 2020, during the week of the UK lockdown, and were followed weekly for up to about 16 weeks. The sequence is built from TRBV20-1 and TRBJ2-5; confidence is insufficient to name the D gene. Material: whole blood. The TCR comes from an adult who was a healthcare worker with PCR-confirmed SARS-CoV-2 infection or an uninfected control (not recorded which). This receptor has the CDR3 CSAWRGETQYF. DNA sequence: TGCAGTGCATGGAGAGGAGAGACCCAGTACTTC.